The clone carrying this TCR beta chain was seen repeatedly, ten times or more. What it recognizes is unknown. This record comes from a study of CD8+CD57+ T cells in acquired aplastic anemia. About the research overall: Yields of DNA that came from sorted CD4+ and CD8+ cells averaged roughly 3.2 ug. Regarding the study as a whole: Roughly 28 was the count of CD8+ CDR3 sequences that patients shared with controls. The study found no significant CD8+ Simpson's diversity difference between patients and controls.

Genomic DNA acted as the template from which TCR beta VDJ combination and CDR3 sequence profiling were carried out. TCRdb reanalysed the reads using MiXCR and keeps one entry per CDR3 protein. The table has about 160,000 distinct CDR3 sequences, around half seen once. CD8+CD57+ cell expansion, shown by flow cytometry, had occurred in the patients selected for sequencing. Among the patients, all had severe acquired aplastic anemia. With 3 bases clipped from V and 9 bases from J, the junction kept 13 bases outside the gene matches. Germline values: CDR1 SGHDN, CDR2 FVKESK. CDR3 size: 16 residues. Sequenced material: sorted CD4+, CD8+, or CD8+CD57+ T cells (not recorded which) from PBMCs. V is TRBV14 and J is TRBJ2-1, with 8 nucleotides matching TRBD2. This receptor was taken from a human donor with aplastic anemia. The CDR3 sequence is CASSHDYGRAISEQFF. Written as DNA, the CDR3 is TGTGCCAGCAGCCACGATTACGGGAGGGCGATTAGTGAGCAGTTCTTC.